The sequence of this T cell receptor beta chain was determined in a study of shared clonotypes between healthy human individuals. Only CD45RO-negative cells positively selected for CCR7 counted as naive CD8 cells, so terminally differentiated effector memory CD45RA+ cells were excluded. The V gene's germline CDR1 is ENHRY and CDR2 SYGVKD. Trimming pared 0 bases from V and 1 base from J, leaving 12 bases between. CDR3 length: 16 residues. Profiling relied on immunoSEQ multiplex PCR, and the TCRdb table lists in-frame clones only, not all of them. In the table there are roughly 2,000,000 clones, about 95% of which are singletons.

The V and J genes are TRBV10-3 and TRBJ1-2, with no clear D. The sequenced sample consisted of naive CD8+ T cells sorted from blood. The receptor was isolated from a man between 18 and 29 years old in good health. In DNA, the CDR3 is TGTGCCATCAGTGAGTCGGGATCGGCGAGTAACTATGGCTACACCTTC. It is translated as CAISESGSASNYGYTF.